This T cell receptor (beta chain) emerged from a study of CD8 T cells in ankylosing spondylitis (dated by TCRdb to the late 2010s). About the full investigation: T cell receptor beta repertoires were profiled in healthy donors and ankylosing spondylitis patients so that disease-linked TCR variants could be found. Samples of peripheral blood were taken, and for ankylosing spondylitis patients, synovial fluid was collected as well. The full study cohort was made up of 25 ankylosing spondylitis patients and roughly 98 healthy donors. The full study reports these points: Blood from ankylosing spondylitis patients appeared to be characterized by a TCR beta motif composed of under 10 highly homologous amino acid variants. Some of the motif variants had been reported before in the synovial fluid and blood of reactive arthritis patients, a finding that suggests common disease-initiation mechanisms. According to the report, matched synovial fluid samples from ankylosing spondylitis patients were significantly enriched for the disease-linked clones. A CD8+ phenotype was shown by the disease-linked clones, which were found at relatively low frequencies in peripheral blood.

This clonotype has a handful of counts. The antigen this receptor binds is unknown. There are no base qualities to consult, and no much larger clone falls within one base. The sequencer was an Illumina HiSeq 2500. TCR beta libraries were prepared by quantitative 5'-RACE with molecular barcodes. The authors' analysis ran thus. A new computational method, built on a probabilistic model of VDJ rearrangement, was used to identify disease-linked TCR variants. TCRdb applied fastp at Q25 and MiXCR to the public reads, then kept only in-frame beta chains. CDR3 protein duplicates are merged, each entry listing the most common genes and DNA. The V and J calls follow TCRdb's processing rather than the paper's. The table for this sample lists under 250,000 distinct CDR3 sequences; approximately 30% of them were counted only once. Around 4% of the sample goes to the ten largest clones. The origin of this receptor is a male donor with ankylosing spondylitis or in good health (not recorded which). The source material was blood, either unsorted or a sorted T cell fraction (not recorded which).

The DNA reads as follows: TGCGCCAGCAGCTTGCTTCTAGCGGGGGACTACAATGAGCAGTTCTTC. Its translation reads: CASSLLLAGDYNEQFF. The chain couples TRBV5-1 to TRBJ2-1, with TRBD2 identical over 10 junction bases. Compared with germline, V lacks 1 base and J lacks 3 bases; bases without a gene match: 4. From a lookup of the germline V gene, CDR1 and CDR2 are SGHRS and YFSETQ. Spanning cysteine to phenylalanine, the CDR3 consists of 16 amino acids. This entry keeps only the CDR3 DNA: 48 bases, framed from base 1.